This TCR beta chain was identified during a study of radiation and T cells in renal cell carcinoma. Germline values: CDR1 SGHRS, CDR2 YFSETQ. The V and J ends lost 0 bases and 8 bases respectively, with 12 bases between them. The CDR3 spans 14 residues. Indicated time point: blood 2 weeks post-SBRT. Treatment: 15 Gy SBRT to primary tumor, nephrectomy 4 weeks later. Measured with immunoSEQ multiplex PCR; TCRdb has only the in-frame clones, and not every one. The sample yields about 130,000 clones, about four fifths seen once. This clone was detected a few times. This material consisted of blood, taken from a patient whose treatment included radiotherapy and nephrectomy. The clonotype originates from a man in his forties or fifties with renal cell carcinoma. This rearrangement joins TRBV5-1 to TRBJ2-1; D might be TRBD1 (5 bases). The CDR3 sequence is CASSLEQVNDEQFF. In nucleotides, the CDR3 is TGCGCCAGCAGCTTGGAACAGGTAAACGATGAGCAGTTCTTC.